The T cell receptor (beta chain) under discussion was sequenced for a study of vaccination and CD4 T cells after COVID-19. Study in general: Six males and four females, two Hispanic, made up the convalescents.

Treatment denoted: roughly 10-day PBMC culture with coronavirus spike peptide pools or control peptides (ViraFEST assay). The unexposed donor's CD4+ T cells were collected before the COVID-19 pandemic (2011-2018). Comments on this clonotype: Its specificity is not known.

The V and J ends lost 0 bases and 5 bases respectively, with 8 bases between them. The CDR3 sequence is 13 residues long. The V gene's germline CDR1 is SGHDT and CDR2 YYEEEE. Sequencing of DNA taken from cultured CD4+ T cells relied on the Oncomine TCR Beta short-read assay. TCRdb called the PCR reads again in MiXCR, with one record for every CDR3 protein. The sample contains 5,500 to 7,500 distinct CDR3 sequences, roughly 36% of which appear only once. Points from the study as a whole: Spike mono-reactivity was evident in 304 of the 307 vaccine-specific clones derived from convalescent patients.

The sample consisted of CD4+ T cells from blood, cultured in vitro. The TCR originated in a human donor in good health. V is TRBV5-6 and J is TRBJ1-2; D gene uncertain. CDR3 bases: TGTGCCAGCAGCTTGGCCAGAAAATATGGCTACACCTTC. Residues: CASSLARKYGYTF.